The entry below gives a single T cell receptor beta chain sequence along with its context. Its cognate antigen is unknown. The QIAseq Immune Repertoire TCR panel built the libraries from 15 ng of total RNA. TCRdb itself ran the reads through MiXCR, one entry per CDR3 protein. This table has hundreds of distinct CDR3 sequences, 7.5% to 9% appearing once. The data are from a study of circulating CD8 cells and anti-PD-1 response in melanoma. For the study at large: Non-responders showed stable or progressive disease; responders showed complete or partial response. Study-wide results and caveats: Generally, no replicate experiments were performed. No tumor material was available, so peptide assays assessed reactivity. Patients included both untreated and previously treated individuals.

V gave up 5 bases and J gave up 5 bases, with 11 bases separating them. The CDR3 sequence is 13 residues long. From germline, CDR1 is MNHEY and CDR2 SVGAGI. Live CD3+CD8+TCRalphabeta+ cells were sorted into four subsets by PD-1 and/or TIGIT. The sample was CD8+ T cells from PBMCs, taken at baseline or after one month of anti-PD-1 therapy (not recorded which). This receptor was obtained from a human donor with melanoma. The chain combines TRBV6-5 with TRBJ2-3; TRBD1 might be the D (6 bases). The DNA of the CDR3 is TGTGCCAGCAGTCAACAGGGAAGAGATACGCAGTATTTT. Translated: CASSQQGRDTQYF.